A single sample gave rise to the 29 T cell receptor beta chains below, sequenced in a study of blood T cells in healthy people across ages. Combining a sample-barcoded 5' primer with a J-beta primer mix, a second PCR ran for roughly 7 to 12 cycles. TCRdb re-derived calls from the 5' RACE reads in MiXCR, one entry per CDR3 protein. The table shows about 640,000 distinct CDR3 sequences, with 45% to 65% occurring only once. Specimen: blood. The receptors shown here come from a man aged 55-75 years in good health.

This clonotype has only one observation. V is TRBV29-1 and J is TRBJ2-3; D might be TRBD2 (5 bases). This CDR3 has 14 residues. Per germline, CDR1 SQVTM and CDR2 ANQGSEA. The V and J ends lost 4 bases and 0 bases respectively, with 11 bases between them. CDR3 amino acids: CSVGFWESTDTQYF. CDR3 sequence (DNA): TGCAGCGTTGGGTTCTGGGAGAGCACAGATACGCAGTATTTT.

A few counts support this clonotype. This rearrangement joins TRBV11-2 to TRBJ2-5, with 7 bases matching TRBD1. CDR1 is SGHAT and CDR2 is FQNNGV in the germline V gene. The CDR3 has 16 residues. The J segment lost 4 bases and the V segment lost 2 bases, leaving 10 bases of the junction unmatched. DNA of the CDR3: TGTGCCAGCAGCTTACTGACAGGGACACCCTTAGAGACCCAGTACTTC. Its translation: CASSLLTGTPLETQYF.

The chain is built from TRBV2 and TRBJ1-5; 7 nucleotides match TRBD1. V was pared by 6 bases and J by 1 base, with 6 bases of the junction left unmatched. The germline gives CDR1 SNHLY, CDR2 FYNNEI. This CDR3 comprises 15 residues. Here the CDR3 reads CASRNRGNSNQPQHF. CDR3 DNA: TGTGCCAGCAGAAACAGGGGAAACAGCAATCAGCCCCAGCATTTT.

Here the CDR3 DNA reads TGTGCCAGCAGCTTAGTAACGGGGGGGCCCACAGATACGCAGTATTTT. It codes for CASSLVTGGPTDTQYF. The chain employs TRBV7-9 and TRBJ2-3; 8 bases map to TRBD2. CDR3 length: 16 amino acids. Trimming cost V 1 base and J 2 bases; bases outside gene matches: 5. Germline V gene sequence: CDR1 SEHNR, CDR2 FQNEAQ (reference sequence).

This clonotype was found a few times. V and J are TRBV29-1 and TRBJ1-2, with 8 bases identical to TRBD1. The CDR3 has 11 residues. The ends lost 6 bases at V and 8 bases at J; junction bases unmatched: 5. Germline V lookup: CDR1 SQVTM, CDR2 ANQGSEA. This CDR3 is CSVRQGSGYTF. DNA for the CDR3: TGCAGCGTCCGACAGGGGAGCGGCTACACCTTC.

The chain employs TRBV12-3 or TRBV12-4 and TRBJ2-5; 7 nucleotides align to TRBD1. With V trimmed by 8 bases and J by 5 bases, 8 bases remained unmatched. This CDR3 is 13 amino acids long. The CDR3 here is CASLGGAGETQYF. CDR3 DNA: TGTGCCAGCCTAGGGGGCGCAGGGGAGACCCAGTACTTC.

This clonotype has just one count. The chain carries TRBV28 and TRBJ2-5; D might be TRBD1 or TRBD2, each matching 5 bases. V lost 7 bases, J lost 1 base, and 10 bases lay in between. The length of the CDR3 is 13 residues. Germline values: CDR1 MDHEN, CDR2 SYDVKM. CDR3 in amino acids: CASKSGTQETQYF. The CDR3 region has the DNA TGTGCCAGCAAATCAGGGACCCAAGAGACCCAGTACTTC.

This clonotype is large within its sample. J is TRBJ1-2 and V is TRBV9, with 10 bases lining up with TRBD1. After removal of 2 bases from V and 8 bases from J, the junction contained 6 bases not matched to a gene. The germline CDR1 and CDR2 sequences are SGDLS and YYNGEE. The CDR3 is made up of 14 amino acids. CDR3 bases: TGTGCCAGCAGCGTGGGGACAGGGGATTGCGGCTACACCTTC. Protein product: CASSVGTGDCGYTF.

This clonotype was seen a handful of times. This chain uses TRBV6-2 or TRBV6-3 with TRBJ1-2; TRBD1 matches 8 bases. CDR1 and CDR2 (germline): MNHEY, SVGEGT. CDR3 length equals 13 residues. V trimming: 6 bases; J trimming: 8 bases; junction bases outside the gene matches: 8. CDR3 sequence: CASRRQGLLGYTF. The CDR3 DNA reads TGTGCCAGCAGACGACAGGGGCTACTCGGCTACACCTTC.

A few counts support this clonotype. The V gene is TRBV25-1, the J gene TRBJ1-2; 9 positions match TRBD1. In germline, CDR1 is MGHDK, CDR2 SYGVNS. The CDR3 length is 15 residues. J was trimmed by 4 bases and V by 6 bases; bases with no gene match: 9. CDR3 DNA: TGTGCCAGCAGACAATCCGGGACAGGGCGCTATGGCTACACCTTC. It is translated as CASRQSGTGRYGYTF.

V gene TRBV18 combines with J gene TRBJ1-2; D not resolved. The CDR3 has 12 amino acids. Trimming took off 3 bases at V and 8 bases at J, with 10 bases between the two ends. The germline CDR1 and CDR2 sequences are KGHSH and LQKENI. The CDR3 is CASSPDLGGYTF. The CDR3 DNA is TGTGCCAGCTCACCGGACTTGGGGGGCTACACCTTC.

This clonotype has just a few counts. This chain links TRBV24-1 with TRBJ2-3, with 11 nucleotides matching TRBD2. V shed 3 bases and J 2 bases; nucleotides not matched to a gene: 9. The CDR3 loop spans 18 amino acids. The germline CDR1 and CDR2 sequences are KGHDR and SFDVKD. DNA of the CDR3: TGTGCCACCAGTGATCCGATACTAGCGGGGGCACTCACAGATACGCAGTATTTT. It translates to CATSDPILAGALTDTQYF.

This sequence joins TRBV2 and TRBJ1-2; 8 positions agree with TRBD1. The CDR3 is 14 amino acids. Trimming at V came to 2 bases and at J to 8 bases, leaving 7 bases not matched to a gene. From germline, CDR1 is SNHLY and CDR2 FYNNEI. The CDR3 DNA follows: TGTGCCAGCAGTGAAAGTGCAGGGGGCTGGGGCTACACCTTC. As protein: CASSESAGGWGYTF.

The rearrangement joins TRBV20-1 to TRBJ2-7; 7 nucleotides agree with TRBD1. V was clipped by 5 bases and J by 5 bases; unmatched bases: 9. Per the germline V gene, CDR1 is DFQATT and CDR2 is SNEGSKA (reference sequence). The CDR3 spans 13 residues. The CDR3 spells CSAFRTGPDEQYF. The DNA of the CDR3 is TGCAGTGCTTTCCGGACAGGCCCGGACGAGCAGTACTTC.

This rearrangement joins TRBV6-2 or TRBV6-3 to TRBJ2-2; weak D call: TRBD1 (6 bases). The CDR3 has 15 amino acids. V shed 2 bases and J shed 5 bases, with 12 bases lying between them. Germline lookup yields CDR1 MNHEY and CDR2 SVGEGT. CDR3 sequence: CASSYHTGFTGELFF. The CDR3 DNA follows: TGTGCCAGCAGTTACCATACAGGGTTTACCGGGGAGCTGTTTTTT.

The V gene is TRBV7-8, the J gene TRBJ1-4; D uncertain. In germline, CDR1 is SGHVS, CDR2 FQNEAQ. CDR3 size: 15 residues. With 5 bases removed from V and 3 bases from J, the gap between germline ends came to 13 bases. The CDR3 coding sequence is TGTGCCAGCAGCACCGACCTCATGTCTAATGAAAAACTGTTTTTT. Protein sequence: CASSTDLMSNEKLFF.

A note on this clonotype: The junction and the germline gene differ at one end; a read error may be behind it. As DNA, the CDR3 is TGTGCTAGCAGCTTAGCTGGGGGTACGGAGACCCAGTACTTC. Translating gives CASSLAGGTETQYF. The chain combines TRBV7-7 with TRBJ2-7; D tentatively reads TRBD1 or TRBD2 (5 bases each). The J call may be mistaken, given a closer DNA end match to TRBJ2-5. This CDR3 spans 14 amino acids. Per the germline V gene, CDR1 is SSHAT and CDR2 is FNYEAQ (reference sequence).

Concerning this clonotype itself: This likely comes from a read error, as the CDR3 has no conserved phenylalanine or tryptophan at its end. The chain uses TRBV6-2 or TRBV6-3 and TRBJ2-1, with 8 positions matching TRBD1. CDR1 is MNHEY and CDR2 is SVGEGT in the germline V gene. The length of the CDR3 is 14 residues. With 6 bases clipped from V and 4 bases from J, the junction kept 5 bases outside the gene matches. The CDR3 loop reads CASSRQGLYNEQFL. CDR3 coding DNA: TGTGCCAGCAGCCGACAGGGGTTATACAATGAGCAGTTCCTC.

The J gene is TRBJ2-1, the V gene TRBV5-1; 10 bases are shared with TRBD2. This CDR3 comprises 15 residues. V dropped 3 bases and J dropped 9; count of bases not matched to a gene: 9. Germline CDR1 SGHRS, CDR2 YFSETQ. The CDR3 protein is CASSSNTGTSVEQFF. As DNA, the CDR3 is TGCGCCAGCAGCTCAAACACCGGGACTAGCGTTGAGCAGTTCTTC.

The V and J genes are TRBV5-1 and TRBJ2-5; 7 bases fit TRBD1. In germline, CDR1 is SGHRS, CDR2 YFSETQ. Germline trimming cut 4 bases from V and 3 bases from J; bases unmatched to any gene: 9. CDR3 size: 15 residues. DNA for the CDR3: TGCGCCAGCAGCCCCACAGGGGTCGGGGAAGAGACCCAGTACTTC. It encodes CASSPTGVGEETQYF.

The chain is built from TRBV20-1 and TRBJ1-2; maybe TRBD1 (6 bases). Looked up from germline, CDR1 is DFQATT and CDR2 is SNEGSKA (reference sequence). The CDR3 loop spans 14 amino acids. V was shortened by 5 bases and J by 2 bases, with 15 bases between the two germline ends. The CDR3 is CSAFNREGNYGYTF. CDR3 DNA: TGCAGTGCTTTCAACAGGGAAGGGAACTATGGCTACACCTTC.

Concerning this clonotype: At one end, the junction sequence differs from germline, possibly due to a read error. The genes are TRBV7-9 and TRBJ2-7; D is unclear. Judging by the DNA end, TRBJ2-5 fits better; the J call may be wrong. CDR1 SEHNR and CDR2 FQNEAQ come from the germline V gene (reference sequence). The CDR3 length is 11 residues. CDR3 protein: CTSSYTETQYF. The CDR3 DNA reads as TGTACCAGCAGCTATACAGAGACCCAGTACTTC.

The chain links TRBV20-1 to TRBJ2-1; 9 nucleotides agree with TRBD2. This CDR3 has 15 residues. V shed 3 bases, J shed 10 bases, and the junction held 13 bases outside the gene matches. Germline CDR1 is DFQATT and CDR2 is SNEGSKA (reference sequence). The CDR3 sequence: CSASSASGAVGEQFF. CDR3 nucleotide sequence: TGCAGTGCTAGTTCGGCTAGCGGGGCGGTCGGGGAGCAGTTCTTC.

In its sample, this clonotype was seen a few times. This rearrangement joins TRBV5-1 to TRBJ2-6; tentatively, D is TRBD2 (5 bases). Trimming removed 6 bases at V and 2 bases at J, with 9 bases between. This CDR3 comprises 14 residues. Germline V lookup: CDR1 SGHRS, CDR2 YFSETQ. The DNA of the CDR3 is TGCGCCAGCACCGGGGTCACTGGGGCCAACGTCCTGACTTTC. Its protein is CASTGVTGANVLTF.

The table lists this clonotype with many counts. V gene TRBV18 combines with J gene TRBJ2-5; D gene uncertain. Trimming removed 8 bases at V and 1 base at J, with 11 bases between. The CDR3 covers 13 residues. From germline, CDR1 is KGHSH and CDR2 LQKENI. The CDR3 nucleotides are TGTGCCAGCAGCCCGGACCGCCAAGAGACCCAGTACTTC. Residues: CASSPDRQETQYF.

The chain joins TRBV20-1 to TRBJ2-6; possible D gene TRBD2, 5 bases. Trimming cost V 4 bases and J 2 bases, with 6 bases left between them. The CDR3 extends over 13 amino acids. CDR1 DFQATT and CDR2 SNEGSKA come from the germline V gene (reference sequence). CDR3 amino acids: CSAIGAGANVLTF. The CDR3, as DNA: TGCAGTGCTATCGGGGCTGGGGCCAACGTCCTGACTTTC.

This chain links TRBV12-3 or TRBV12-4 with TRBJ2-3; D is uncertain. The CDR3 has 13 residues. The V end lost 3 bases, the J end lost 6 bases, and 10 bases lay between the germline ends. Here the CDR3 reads CASSLVVKDTQYF. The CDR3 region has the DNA TGTGCCAGCAGTTTGGTCGTTAAGGATACGCAGTATTTT.

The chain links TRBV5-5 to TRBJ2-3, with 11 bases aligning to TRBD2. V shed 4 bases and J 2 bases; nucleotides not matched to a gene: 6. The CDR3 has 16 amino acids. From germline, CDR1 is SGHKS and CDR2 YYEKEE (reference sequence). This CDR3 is CASSPGTSGFTDTQYF. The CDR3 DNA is TGTGCCAGCAGCCCCGGGACTAGCGGCTTCACAGATACGCAGTATTTT.

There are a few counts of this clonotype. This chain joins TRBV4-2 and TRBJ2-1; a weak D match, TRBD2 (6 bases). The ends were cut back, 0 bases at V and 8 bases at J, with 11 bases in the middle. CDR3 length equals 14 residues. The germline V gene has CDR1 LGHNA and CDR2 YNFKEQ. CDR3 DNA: TGTGCCAGCAGCCAAGATTCTAGGGACTATGAGCAGTTCTTC. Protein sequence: CASSQDSRDYEQFF.